This T cell receptor beta chain emerged from a study of CD8 T cells in Susac syndrome. Whole-study context: Sequenced Susac syndrome patients included 5 or 6 with clinically active disease and eight in remission. When their blood was taken, the Susac syndrome patients had either not yet had any therapy, were taking corticosteroids, or were taking intravenous immunoglobulin alone.

The V and J ends lost 6 bases and 4 bases respectively, with 7 bases between them. The CDR3 extends over 12 amino acids. High-throughput TCR beta sequencing covered peripheral CD8+ and CD4+ T cells. RNA in amounts of roughly 0.5 to 1 ug was reverse transcribed with random hexamers. Amplification of TCR beta CDR3 by immunoSEQ multiplex PCR spanned 54 Vbeta and 13 Jbeta. Using its own MiXCR run on the immunoSEQ multiplex PCR reads, TCRdb lists one record per CDR3 protein. The table shows about 130,000 distinct CDR3 sequences, with about 93% occurring only once. The specimen was CD8+ T cells from PBMCs. The TCR originated in a human donor with Susac syndrome. The chain has TRBV12-3 or TRBV12-4 and TRBJ2-1; D remains ambiguous. CDR3 residues: CASSIDYNEQFF. CDR3 in DNA: TGTGCCAGCAGCATCGATTACAATGAGCAGTTCTTC.